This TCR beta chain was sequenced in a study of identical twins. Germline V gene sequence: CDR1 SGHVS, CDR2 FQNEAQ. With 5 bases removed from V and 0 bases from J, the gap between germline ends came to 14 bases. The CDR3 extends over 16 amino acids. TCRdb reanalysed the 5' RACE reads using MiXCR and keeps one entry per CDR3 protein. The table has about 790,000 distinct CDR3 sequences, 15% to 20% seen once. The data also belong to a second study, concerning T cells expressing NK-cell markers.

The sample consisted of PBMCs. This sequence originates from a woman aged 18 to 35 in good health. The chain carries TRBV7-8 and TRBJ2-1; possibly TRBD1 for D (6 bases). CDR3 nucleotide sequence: TGTGCCAGCAGCGGGGTAAGGGGGAGCTCCTACAATGAGCAGTTCTTC. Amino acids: CASSGVRGSSYNEQFF.